The T cell receptor (beta chain) described here comes from a study of cytomegalovirus exposure and HLA in healthy donors. Study findings and constraints: Accurate HLA-A and HLA-B prediction from TCR beta sequences was reported for most subjects.

Note on this clone: What it binds is not known.

The CDR3 loop spans 14 amino acids. Germline-derived CDR1 and CDR2 are SGHTA and FQGNSA. Trimming took off 7 bases at V and 6 bases at J, with 19 bases between the two ends. PCR involved 60 Vbeta and 13 Jbeta primers. Produced via immunoSEQ multiplex PCR; TCRdb's table is partial and in-frame only. This sample yields over 50,000 clones, of which 75% to 80% are seen a single time; approximately 2.4% belongs to the top ten. This receptor was obtained from a female donor in good health and CMV-seronegative. The chain links TRBV7-2 to TRBJ2-7; D is possibly TRBD1 (6 bases). Sequencing input: PBMCs. This CDR3 reads CASIKQGRKGEQYF. CDR3 in DNA: TGTGCCAGCATCAAACAGGGTAGAAAGGGCGAGCAGTACTTC.